This T cell receptor beta chain was recovered during a study of blood T cell repertoires in COVID-19. Study at large: Samples came from the United States, Italy and Spain, spanning acute and convalescent COVID-19. PBMCs, B-cell-depleted T cells, or T cells were the source of the cDNA or gDNA that made up the material.

Original handling: Quantification of nucleated cells was approximated via reference gene primer amplification. The table came from immunoSEQ multiplex PCR; TCRdb's copy has only in-frame clones and leaves some out. That table supplies the V and J calls and clone size; D and trimming were determined from the DNA. The sample holds about 110,000 clones, 70% to 90% seen once. This clonotype was obtained from a woman aged 45-60 years with acute or convalescent COVID-19. Sequencing input: peripheral blood.

The CDR3 DNA reads TGCGCCAGCAGCTCAGTAGCGGGAGAAGATACGCAGTATTTT. Protein product: CASSSVAGEDTQYF. The chain carries TRBV5-1 and TRBJ2-3, with 9 positions matching TRBD2. Germline loops: CDR1 SGHRS, CDR2 YFSETQ. The junction had 4 bases not matched to a gene; V was cut back by 3 bases and J by 5 bases. This CDR3 is built from 14 residues.